These 30 T cell receptor beta chains were all obtained from the same sample, sequenced in a study of vaccination effects on CD4 cells after COVID-19. Method: immunoSEQ multiplex PCR; TCRdb's copy keeps in-frame clones and lacks some. Here the sample spans about 66,000 clones, 76% being singletons. Their antigen targets remain unknown. Peptide-pool stimulation followed by sequencing identified expanded antigen-specific CD4+ clonotypes in the ViraFEST assay. Upon completion of 10 to 11 days in culture, CD4+ T cells were isolated. Participants got two doses of BNT162b2 or mRNA-1273 vaccine. The sequencing here drew on CD4+ T cells from PBMCs cultured with HCoV-OC43 spike peptides, taken after COVID-19 vaccination. Specified subset: HCoV-OC43 spike overlapping peptide pool stimulation. The source is a human donor who received a COVID-19 vaccine.

V and J are TRBV10-2 and TRBJ1-1, with D possibly matching TRBD1 (5 bases). The germline gives CDR1 WSHSY, CDR2 SAAADI. There are 14 residues in the CDR3. V lost 7 bases and J lost 3, with 15 bases in between. CDR3 in amino acids: CASISWGEDTEAFF. The CDR3 nucleotides read TGCGCCAGCATATCGTGGGGGGAAGACACTGAAGCTTTCTTT.

This sequence joins TRBV5-4 and TRBJ2-2, with D perhaps matching TRBD1 (6 bases). V was shortened by 2 bases and J by 3 bases, with 14 bases between the two germline ends. The germline V gene has CDR1 SGHNT and CDR2 YYREEE (reference sequence). CDR3 length: 16 residues. The CDR3 loop is CASSLVGRGDTGELFF. Here the CDR3 DNA reads TGTGCCAGCAGCTTAGTCGGCAGGGGTGACACCGGGGAGCTGTTTTTT.

This rearrangement joins TRBV5-4 to TRBJ1-6; D is unresolved. This CDR3 contains 16 residues. CDR1 is SGHNT and CDR2 is YYREEE in the germline V gene (reference sequence). Between the trimmed V and J ends, which lost 1 base and 0 bases, there was a span of 8 bases. The CDR3 DNA reads as TGTGCCAGCAGCTTGCGGGGAAACTCCTATAATTCACCCCTCCACTTT. Encoded protein: CASSLRGNSYNSPLHF.

This clone came up once. The chain has TRBV7-2 and TRBJ1-4, with TRBD1 matching over 8 bases. CDR3 length equals 14 residues. Looked up from germline, CDR1 is SGHTA and CDR2 is FQGNSA. The V and J ends lost 5 bases and 4 bases, in that order; junction bases with no gene match: 3. The CDR3 region has the DNA TGTGCCAGCAGCCTCGACAGGGGTAATGAAAAACTGTTTTTT. It yields the protein CASSLDRGNEKLFF. The complete variable domain, with remaining parts taken from reference TRBV7-2 and TRBJ1-4, reads GAGVSQSPSNKVTEKGKDVELRCDPISGHTALYWYRQSLGQGLEFLIYFQGNSAPDKSGLPSDRFSAERTGGSVSTLTIQRTQQEDSAVYLCASSLDRGNEKLFFGSGTQLSVL.

CDR3: CASSYQTSGGAETQYF. The CDR3 nucleotides are TGTGCCAGCAGCTACCAGACTAGCGGGGGGGCAGAGACCCAGTACTTC. The rearrangement joins TRBV7-2 to TRBJ2-5; the match to TRBD2 covers 14 bases. V lost 4 bases, J lost 4 bases, and 5 bases stayed unmatched. CDR1 and CDR2 (germline): SGHTA, FQGNSA. The CDR3 is 16 residues long.

This clone was seen only a few times. The V and J genes are TRBV29-1 and TRBJ1-2; TRBD1 might be the D (6 bases). From germline, CDR1 is SQVTM and CDR2 ANQGSEA. The CDR3 runs to 11 residues. V was clipped by 6 bases and J by 2 bases, with 7 bases between them. In DNA form, the CDR3 reads TGCAGCGTGACAGGCAACTATGGCTACACCTTC. As protein: CSVTGNYGYTF.

This chain links TRBV6-5 with TRBJ1-5; D is ambiguous. V was trimmed by 7 bases and J by 0 bases, leaving 13 bases between them. The V gene's germline CDR1 is MNHEY and CDR2 SVGAGI. The CDR3 runs 15 residues. The CDR3 DNA is TGTGCCAGCAAGGTACAGCCACATAGCAATCAGCCCCAGCATTTT. Translating gives CASKVQPHSNQPQHF.

The chain uses TRBV30 and TRBJ1-4; the D is unclear. Looked up from germline, CDR1 is GTSNPN and CDR2 is SVGIG (reference sequence). The CDR3 loop spans 16 amino acids. The V and J ends lost 0 bases and 0 bases respectively, with 11 bases between them. The CDR3 sequence is CAWSVRRPATNEKLFF. The CDR3 nucleotides are TGTGCCTGGAGTGTACGCAGACCGGCAACTAATGAAAAACTGTTTTTT.

The chain uses TRBV5-1 and TRBJ2-3, with 7 bases matching TRBD2. Unmatched junction bases numbered 12, after V lost 6 bases and J lost 2 bases. The CDR3 is 16 residues long. Germline V gene sequence: CDR1 SGHRS, CDR2 YFSETQ. The CDR3 nucleotides read TGCGCCAGCAACGAGTCAGGCGGGACTATCACAGATACGCAGTATTTT. Protein product: CASNESGGTITDTQYF.

The CDR3 coding sequence is TGCGCCAGCGCTCAGGGACAGGGCAGGGAGCAGTACGTC. This translates into CASAQGQGREQYV. The V and J genes are TRBV4-1 and TRBJ2-7; TRBD1 aligns across 9 bases. Germline V gene lookup returns CDR1 MGHRA and CDR2 YSYEKL. This CDR3 comprises 13 residues. V shed 8 bases, J shed 7 bases, and the junction held 9 bases outside the gene matches.

The chain's CDR3 is CASSLSGGIGETQYF. For the CDR3, the DNA is TGCGCCAGCAGCTTGAGTGGGGGGATAGGGGAGACCCAGTACTTC. The chain has TRBV5-1 and TRBJ2-5, with TRBD2 as a possible D gene (6 bases). Trimming stripped 1 base from V and 5 bases from J, with 15 bases between. CDR1 SGHRS and CDR2 YFSETQ come from the germline V gene. This CDR3 region has 15 residues.

This chain links TRBV5-1 with TRBJ2-2; 7 nucleotides align to TRBD2. With V trimmed by 4 bases and J by 1 base, 4 bases remained unmatched. This CDR3 has 15 amino acids. Per germline, CDR1 SGHRS and CDR2 YFSETQ. The CDR3 sequence is CASSPGGLNTGELFF. As DNA, the CDR3 is TGCGCCAGCAGCCCGGGGGGTTTGAACACCGGGGAGCTGTTTTTT.

V usage is TRBV5-8 and J usage is TRBJ2-2, with 7 bases matching TRBD2. This CDR3 is 17 amino acids long. Per germline, CDR1 SGHTS and CDR2 YDEGEE. Trimming removed 2 bases from V and 0 bases from J; junction bases left unmatched: 7. Written as DNA, the CDR3 is TGTGCCAGCAGCTTCTCAATAGCGGGTGCGAACACCGGGGAGCTGTTTTTT. As protein: CASSFSIAGANTGELFF.

The chain links TRBV6-6 to TRBJ1-1, with 10 nucleotides matching TRBD1. V dropped 5 bases and J dropped 3; count of bases not matched to a gene: 6. CDR1 and CDR2 from the germline V gene are MNHNY and SVGAGI (reference sequence). The CDR3 is 15 residues long. CDR3 in amino acids: CASSQGQGGDTEAFF. The DNA of the CDR3 is TGTGCCAGCAGTCAAGGACAGGGGGGTGACACTGAAGCTTTCTTT.

This sequence joins TRBV28 and TRBJ2-3; 10 nucleotides line up with TRBD1. This CDR3 contains 18 residues. V shed 3 bases and J 6 bases; nucleotides not matched to a gene: 15. Per germline, CDR1 MDHEN and CDR2 SYDVKM. CDR3: CASSFPLKMTGGRDTQYF. The CDR3 DNA reads as TGTGCCAGCAGTTTTCCCCTCAAAATGACAGGGGGCAGGGATACGCAGTATTTT.

The V gene is TRBV29-1, the J gene TRBJ1-2; 7 bases fit TRBD1. V trimming: 7 bases; J trimming: 8 bases; junction bases outside the gene matches: 10. Germline CDR1 and CDR2: SQVTM and ANQGSEA. This CDR3 contains 12 residues. CDR3 sequence: CSGRQGEGGYTF. The CDR3 region has the DNA TGCAGCGGGCGACAGGGAGAGGGCGGCTACACCTTC. Complete variable domain (other parts from reference TRBV29-1 and TRBJ1-2): SAVISQKPSRDICQRGTSLTIQCQVDSQVTMMFWYRQQPGQSLTLIATANQGSEATYESGFVIDKFPISRPNLTFSTLTVSNMSPEDSSIYLCSGRQGEGGYTFGSGTRLTVV.

The rearrangement uses TRBV6-1 and TRBJ1-3; D gene ambiguous. CDR1 is MNHNS and CDR2 is SASEGT in the germline V gene. This CDR3 spans 16 amino acids. V was cut by 2 bases and J by 2 bases, with 13 bases left in between. As DNA, the CDR3 is TGTGCCAGCAGTGAACAGGACTCCTCTGCTGGAAACACCATATATTTT. Amino acids: CASSEQDSSAGNTIYF.

The chain couples TRBV3-1 (or the pseudogene TRBV3-2) to TRBJ1-4; D is possibly TRBD1 (5 bases). Germline CDR1 and CDR2: LGHDT and YNNKEL (reference sequence). V lost 3 bases to trimming and J lost 7 bases, with 6 bases between them. This CDR3 region has 12 residues. CDR3 bases: TGTGCCAGCAGCCAGGGGGGTGAAAAACTGTTTTTT. Protein product: CASSQGGEKLFF.

This clone was picked up a small number of times. This chain uses TRBV4-2 with TRBJ1-6, with 9 bases fitting TRBD1. The CDR3 sequence is 14 residues long. Trimming cost V 8 bases and J 5 bases; bases outside gene matches: 4. Germline V gives CDR1 LGHNA, CDR2 YNFKEQ. The CDR3 here is CASGGTGNNSPLHF. For the CDR3, the DNA is TGTGCCAGCGGCGGGACAGGGAATAATTCACCCCTCCACTTT.

This clone has a handful of counts. The chain recombines TRBV9 with TRBJ2-3, with D possibly being TRBD2 (6 bases). This CDR3 comprises 17 residues. Germline-derived CDR1 and CDR2 are SGDLS and YYNGEE. The V and J ends lost 0 bases and 0 bases respectively, with 14 bases between them. CDR3 loop: CASSVGVRGGSTDTQYF. The CDR3 nucleotides read TGTGCCAGCAGCGTAGGGGTGCGGGGCGGGAGCACAGATACGCAGTATTTT.

The V gene is TRBV28, the J gene TRBJ1-2; no definite D call. There are 11 residues in the CDR3. Between the trimmed V and J ends, which lost 8 bases and 4 bases, there was a span of 8 bases. Germline CDR1 MDHEN, CDR2 SYDVKM. This CDR3 reads CASRAGYGYTF. As DNA, the CDR3 is TGTGCCAGCCGAGCGGGCTATGGCTACACCTTC.

The chain combines TRBV2 with TRBJ1-1, with a possible D match to TRBD1 (5 bases). This CDR3 has 13 amino acids. Trimming left V 7 bases short and J 2 bases short, with 11 bases between. Germline CDR1 and CDR2: SNHLY and FYNNEI. For the CDR3, the DNA is TGTGCCAGCACGGGGCCCGCAAACACTGAAGCTTTCTTT. Translating gives CASTGPANTEAFF. Complete variable domain (other parts from reference TRBV2 and TRBJ1-1): EPEVTQTPSHQVTQMGQEVILRCVPISNHLYFYWYRQILGQKVEFLVSFYNNEISEKSEIFDDQFSVERPDGSNFTLKIRSTKLEDSAMYFCASTGPANTEAFFGQGTRLTVV.

The CDR3 DNA follows: TGTGCCAGCAGTTCAACCTATAATTCACCCCTCCACTTT. It specifies CASSSTYNSPLHF. The chain links TRBV28 to TRBJ1-6; D uncertain. CDR1 and CDR2 from the germline V gene are MDHEN and SYDVKM. The CDR3 extends over 13 amino acids. Trimming cost V 4 bases and J 2 bases, with 3 bases left between them. Variable domain in full (rest from reference TRBV28 and TRBJ1-6): DVKVTQSSRYLVKRTGEKVFLECVQDMDHENMFWYRQDPGLGLRLIYFSYDVKMKEKGDIPEGYSVSREKKERFSLILESASTNQTSMYLCASSSTYNSPLHFGNGTRLTVT.

V usage is TRBV5-1 and J usage is TRBJ2-3; D gene ambiguous. The CDR3 covers 14 residues. Germline V gene data show CDR1 as SGHRS and CDR2 as YFSETQ. The ends were cut back, 2 bases at V and 3 bases at J, with 10 bases in the middle. CDR3 in amino acids: CASSFRPATDTQYF. In nucleotides, the CDR3 is TGCGCCAGCAGCTTCCGGCCAGCGACAGATACGCAGTATTTT.

This clone was seen a handful of times. This chain links TRBV30 with TRBJ1-1; 8 positions agree with TRBD1. V shed 3 bases, J shed 9 bases, and the junction held 3 bases outside the gene matches. CDR1 and CDR2 from the germline V gene are GTSNPN and SVGIG (reference sequence). CDR3 length: 11 residues. DNA for the CDR3: TGTGCCTGGAGGAGGACAGGGAAAGCTTTCTTT. Protein sequence: CAWRRTGKAFF.

V and J are TRBV4-3 and TRBJ1-2; D uncertain. This CDR3 contains 13 residues. Trimming shortened V by 2 bases and J by 0 bases, and 4 bases separated the two germline ends. Germline CDR1 and CDR2: LGHNA and YSLEER. Here the CDR3 reads CASSQQANYGYTF. For the CDR3, the DNA is TGCGCCAGCAGCCAACAGGCTAACTATGGCTACACCTTC.

On this clone: The same CDR3 is also encoded by other DNA sequences in this sample. The CDR3 protein is CASSLGWTGELFF. The CDR3 nucleotides are TGTGCCAGCAGTTTAGGCTGGACCGGGGAGCTGTTTTTT. V is TRBV27 and J is TRBJ2-2; no clear D. Germline assignment: CDR1 MNHEY and CDR2 SMNVEV (reference sequence). Trimming cost V 2 bases and J 5 bases, with 6 bases left between them. The CDR3 has 13 amino acids.

In this sample, this clone turned up a few times. The CDR3 DNA follows: TGCAGCGTCCGGGACAGGGTTAACACTGAAGCTTTCTTT. This translates into CSVRDRVNTEAFF. The gene calls are TRBV29-1 and TRBJ1-1; 9 nucleotides match TRBD1. The CDR3 has 13 amino acids. Germline CDR1 reads SQVTM; CDR2 reads ANQGSEA. V lost 6 bases and J lost 2; bases outside the gene matches: 4.

The rearrangement links TRBV6-5 to TRBJ2-5, with 7 bases that match TRBD1. This CDR3 spans 16 amino acids. V shed 2 bases, J shed 1 base, and the junction held 7 bases outside the gene matches. Germline V gene sequence: CDR1 MNHEY, CDR2 SVGAGI. CDR3: CASSYAQTGSQETQYF. In nucleotides, the CDR3 is TGTGCCAGCAGTTACGCCCAGACAGGGTCCCAAGAGACCCAGTACTTC.

The chain has TRBV6-5 and TRBJ1-6; D is unresolved. The ends were cut back, 5 bases at V and 8 bases at J, with 7 bases in the middle. Germline values: CDR1 MNHEY, CDR2 SVGAGI. The CDR3 covers 12 residues. The CDR3, as DNA: TGTGCCAGCAGTATCGGAGATTCACCCCTCCACTTT. Amino acids: CASSIGDSPLHF.